This section outlines one TCR beta chain sequence together with its context. This table comes from immunoSEQ multiplex PCR, and its TCRdb copy is limited to in-frame clones, with some not included. The repertoire holds around 30,000 clones, with 89% as singletons. This sample was taken from a study of T cell changes during pregnancy in multiple sclerosis. The V gene lost 3 bases and the J gene lost 9 bases, with 6 bases spanning the gap. Germline lookup yields CDR1 MRHNA and CDR2 SNTAGT. This CDR3 is built from 11 residues. The clonotype was recovered from a female donor with multiple sclerosis, enrolled in a pregnancy study. The genes are TRBV6-4 and TRBJ2-1, with D uncertain. This specimen was CD8+ T cells from peripheral blood mononuclear cells, taken in the second trimester of pregnancy. The chain's CDR3 is CASSDAVEQFF. As DNA, the CDR3 is TGTGCCAGCAGTGATGCGGTTGAGCAGTTCTTC.